What follows is one TCR beta chain and its context. The repertoire was sequenced with immunoSEQ multiplex PCR; TCRdb's copy has only in-frame clones and lacks some. There are around 20,000 clones in the sample; 65% to 70% occur only once, and over 15% lies in the top ten. The record originates from a study of somatic mutations in cytotoxic T cells in rheumatoid arthritis. The CDR3 length is 14 residues. Germline lookup yields CDR1 SGHTA and CDR2 FQGNSA. V gave up 2 bases and J gave up 5 bases, with 13 bases separating them. The rearrangement links TRBV7-2 to TRBJ2-7; tentative D call: TRBD2 (5 bases). The clonotype was recovered from an adult with rheumatoid arthritis. Sequences were obtained from CD8+ T cells sorted from blood. CDR3 DNA: TGTGCCAGCAGCTTACTCACCCCCGGGGACGAGCAGTACTTC. This codes for CASSLLTPGDEQYF.